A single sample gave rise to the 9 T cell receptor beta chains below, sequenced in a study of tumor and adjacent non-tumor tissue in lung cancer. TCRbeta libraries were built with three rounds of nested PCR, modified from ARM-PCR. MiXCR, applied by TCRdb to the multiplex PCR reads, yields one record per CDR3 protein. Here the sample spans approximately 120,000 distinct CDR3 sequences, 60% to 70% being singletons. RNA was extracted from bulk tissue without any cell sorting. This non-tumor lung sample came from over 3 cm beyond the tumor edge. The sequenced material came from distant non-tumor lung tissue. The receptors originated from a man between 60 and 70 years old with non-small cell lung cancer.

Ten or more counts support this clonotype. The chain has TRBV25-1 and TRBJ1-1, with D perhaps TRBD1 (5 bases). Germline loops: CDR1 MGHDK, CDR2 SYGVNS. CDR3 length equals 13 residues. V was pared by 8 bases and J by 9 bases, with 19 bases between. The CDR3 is CASSGQDLQKAFF. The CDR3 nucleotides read TGTGCCAGCTCAGGACAAGACCTTCAAAAAGCTTTCTTT.

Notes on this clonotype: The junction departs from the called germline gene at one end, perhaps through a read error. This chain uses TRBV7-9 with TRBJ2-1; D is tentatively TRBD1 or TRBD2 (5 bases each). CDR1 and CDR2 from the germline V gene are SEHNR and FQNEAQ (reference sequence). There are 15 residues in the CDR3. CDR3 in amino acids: CASSLVGAKNNEQFF. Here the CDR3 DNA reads TGTGCCAGCAGCTTAGTCGGGGCCAAGAACAATGAGCAATTCTTC.

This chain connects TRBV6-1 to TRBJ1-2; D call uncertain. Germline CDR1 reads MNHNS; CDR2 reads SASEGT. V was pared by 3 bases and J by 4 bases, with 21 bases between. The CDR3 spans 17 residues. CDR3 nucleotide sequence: TGTGCCAGCAGTGATCTGGGGTCAGCAACCACCCGCTATGGCTACACCTTC. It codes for CASSDLGSATTRYGYTF.

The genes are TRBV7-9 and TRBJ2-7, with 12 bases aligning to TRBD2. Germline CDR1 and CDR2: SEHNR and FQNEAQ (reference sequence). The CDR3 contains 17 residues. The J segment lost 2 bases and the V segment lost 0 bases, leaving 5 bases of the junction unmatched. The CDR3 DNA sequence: TGTGCCAGCAGCTTAGCGGGTGCTAGCGGGAGGGCCTACGAGCAGTACTTC. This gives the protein CASSLAGASGRAYEQYF.

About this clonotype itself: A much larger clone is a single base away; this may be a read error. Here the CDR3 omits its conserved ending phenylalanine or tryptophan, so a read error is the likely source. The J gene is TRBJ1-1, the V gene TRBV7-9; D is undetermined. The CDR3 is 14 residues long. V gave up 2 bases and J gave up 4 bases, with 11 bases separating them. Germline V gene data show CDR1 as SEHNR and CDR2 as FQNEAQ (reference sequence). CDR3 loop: CASSLPISTTEAFY. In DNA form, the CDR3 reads TGTGCCAGCAGCTTACCGATCAGCACCACTGAAGCTTTCTAT.

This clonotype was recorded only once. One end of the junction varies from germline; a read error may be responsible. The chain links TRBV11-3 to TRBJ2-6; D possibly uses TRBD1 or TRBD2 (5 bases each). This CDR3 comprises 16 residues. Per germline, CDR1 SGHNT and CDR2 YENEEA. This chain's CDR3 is CVSSKRDQTGANVLTF. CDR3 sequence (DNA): TGTGTCAGCAGCAAAAGGGACCAGACGGGGGCCAACGTCCTGACTTTC.

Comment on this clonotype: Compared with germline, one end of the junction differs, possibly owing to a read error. CDR3 in DNA: TGCAATGCTAGAGGTGCCAATAATTCACCACTCCACTTT. Translated, it gives CNARGANNSPLHF. The chain is built from TRBV20-1 and TRBJ1-6; D gene unclear. CDR3 length: 13 residues. Germline CDR1 is DFQATT and CDR2 is SNEGSKA (reference sequence).

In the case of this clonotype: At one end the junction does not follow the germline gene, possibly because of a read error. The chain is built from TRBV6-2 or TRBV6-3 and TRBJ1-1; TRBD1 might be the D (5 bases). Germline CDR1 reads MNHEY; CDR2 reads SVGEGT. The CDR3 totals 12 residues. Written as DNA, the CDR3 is TGTACCAGCACCAAAGAGGGGACTGAAGCTTTCTTT. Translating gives CTSTKEGTEAFF.

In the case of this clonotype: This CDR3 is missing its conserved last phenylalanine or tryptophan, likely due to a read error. CDR3 sequence (DNA): TGCAGTGCTAGTCATGGGTTAGCGGGAGGTCTCTCCCCCTACGAGCAGTACCTA. Its protein product is CSASHGLAGGLSPYEQYL. The rearrangement uses TRBV20-1 and TRBJ2-7; 10 bases align to TRBD2. CDR1 DFQATT and CDR2 SNEGSKA come from the germline V gene (reference sequence). The V and J ends lost 3 bases and 2 bases, in that order; junction bases with no gene match: 16. The CDR3 contains 18 residues.